This entry features one T cell receptor (beta chain) sequence. The antigen remains undetermined. This CDR3 contains 16 residues. The germline gives CDR1 MGHDK, CDR2 SYGVNS. V lost 4 bases, J lost 1 base, and 8 bases stayed unmatched. Sample time point: cycle 4 day 1 (C4D1), after six to seven weeks of nivolumab. Patients all relapsed after autologous stem cell transplantation, and there was variation in brentuximab vedotin exposure. Generated by immunoSEQ multiplex PCR, the TCRdb table keeps only in-frame clones and is missing some. The sample has about 50,000 clones, 85% to 90% seen once. The data are from a study of PD-1 blockade in classical Hodgkin lymphoma. Study-level findings and limits: The study reported lower baseline TCR diversity in newly diagnosed patients than in healthy donors. The study found that TCR diversity rose significantly by C4D1 in CD4+ but not CD8+ cells. Complete responders showed a baseline diversity that resembled the diversity of newly diagnosed patients.

The TCR was taken from a human donor with classical Hodgkin lymphoma. The rearrangement uses TRBV25-1 and TRBJ2-7; TRBD1 matches at 9 bases. Specimen: peripheral blood mononuclear cells (PBMCs), collected before the fourth cycle of nivolumab. CDR3 sequence reads: CASSGYRGRGSYEQYF. The DNA for the CDR3 is TGTGCCAGCAGTGGATACAGGGGGCGCGGGTCCTACGAGCAGTACTTC.